This passage covers 26 T cell receptor beta chains from one sample sequenced in a study of T cells in Graves' hyperthyroidism and ophthalmopathy. There were TCR beta CDR3 regions amplified from RNA transcripts. In the first-round RT-PCR of the TCR CDR3, the HTBI primer set was used. TCRdb used MiXCR to reprocess the multiplex PCR reads, holding one entry per CDR3 protein. The sample comprises 300,000 to 400,000 distinct CDR3 sequences, 21% of which are singletons, and around half rests with the top ten. Specimen: blood. These receptors all come from a woman between 45 and 65 years old with Graves' hyperthyroidism.

In its sample, this clonotype was seen many times. The chain combines TRBV5-1 with TRBJ2-1; 8 bases line up with TRBD1. This CDR3 has 16 residues. Looked up from germline, CDR1 is SGHRS and CDR2 is YFSETQ. Trimming removed 0 bases from V and 2 bases from J; junction bases left unmatched: 4. CDR3: CASSLGQGSPYNEQFF. The CDR3, as DNA: TGCGCCAGCAGCTTGGGACAGGGGTCCCCCTACAATGAGCAGTTCTTC.

At least ten counts were recorded for this clonotype. The V and J genes are TRBV3-1 and TRBJ1-5; 7 bases are a match to TRBD1. The CDR3 is 17 residues long. The junction had 13 bases not matched to a gene; V was cut back by 6 bases and J by 2 bases. In germline, CDR1 is LGHDT, CDR2 YNNKEL (reference sequence). The CDR3 DNA reads as TGTGCCAGCAGTCAAACGCGTACAGGGGTCGGCAATCAGCCCCAGCATTTT. This translates into CASSQTRTGVGNQPQHF.

Notes on this clonotype: One end of the junction does not line up with germline, which may come from a read error. The rearrangement joins TRBV11-2 to TRBJ2-5, with 12 positions matching TRBD2. The CDR3 is 15 residues long. Germline CDR1 SGHAT, CDR2 FQNNGV. In DNA, the CDR3 is TGTGCCAGCAGCTCTAGCGGGGGGGCGGGGGAGACCCGGTACTTC. Encoded protein: CASSSSGGAGETRYF.

The genes are TRBV2 and TRBJ2-7; 12 bases are a match to TRBD1. Germline V gives CDR1 SNHLY, CDR2 FYNNEI. The CDR3 consists of 12 residues. J gave up 6 bases and V 8 bases, and 2 bases lay outside the gene matches. The CDR3 DNA follows: TGTGCCAGCGGGACAGGGGGCCTCGAGCAGTACTTC. Its translation: CASGTGGLEQYF. Full variable domain (remainder filled in from reference TRBV2 and TRBJ2-7): EPEVTQTPSHQVTQMGQEVILRCVPISNHLYFYWYRQILGQKVEFLVSFYNNEISEKSEIFDDQFSVERPDGSNFTLKIRSTKLEDSAMYFCASGTGGLEQYFGPGTRLTVT.

This clonotype showed up just a few times. This chain uses TRBV2 with TRBJ2-4; 11 bases are shared with TRBD2. The CDR3 consists of 17 residues. V was clipped by 10 bases and J by 5 bases; unmatched bases: 16. The V gene's germline CDR1 is SNHLY and CDR2 FYNNEI. CDR3 DNA sequence: TGTGCCAACATTCAAAGGGTAGCGGGGGGGCCGGAAAACATTCAGTACTTC. It yields the protein CANIQRVAGGPENIQYF.

In this sample, this clonotype turned up many times. V gene TRBV20-1 combines with J gene TRBJ2-2; 9 bases are a match to TRBD1. V trimming: 6 bases; J trimming: 8 bases; junction bases outside the gene matches: 13. In germline, CDR1 is DFQATT, CDR2 SNEGSKA (reference sequence). CDR3 length: 15 residues. The CDR3 DNA is TGCAGTGCCTCCCCGGGACAGGGACGTGTAGGGGAGCTGTTTTTT. Its translation is CSASPGQGRVGELFF.

This clonotype was picked up many times. A junction boundary mismatches the germline segment, possibly from a read error. The chain recombines TRBV7-7 with TRBJ2-5, with 11 bases fitting TRBD1. This CDR3 region has 13 residues. Looked up from germline, CDR1 is SSHAT and CDR2 is FNYEAQ (reference sequence). The CDR3 nucleotides read TGTGCTAGCAGCTTAGGGGGACAGGGGGATATGTACTTC. This sequence encodes CASSLGGQGDMYF.

This clonotype was found many times. The chain recombines TRBV7-9 with TRBJ1-4, with a tentative D call TRBD1 (5 bases). Per the germline V gene, CDR1 is SEHNR and CDR2 is FQNEAQ (reference sequence). V was clipped by 0 bases and J by 4 bases, with 9 bases between them. CDR3 length: 15 amino acids. The CDR3 nucleotides read TGTGCCAGCAGCTTAGCGGGACCGGATAATGAAAAACTGTTTTTT. Its protein is CASSLAGPDNEKLFF.

There are many counts of this clonotype. This rearrangement joins TRBV11-2 to TRBJ2-5; D is perhaps TRBD1 or TRBD2 (5 bases each). Trimming cost V 3 bases and J 5 bases, with 16 bases left between them. CDR3 length equals 15 residues. CDR1 and CDR2 (germline): SGHAT, FQNNGV. CDR3 sequence reads: CASSFRGVVLETQYF. The CDR3 DNA reads TGTGCCAGCAGCTTCCGAGGGGTAGTTCTGGAGACCCAGTACTTC.

This chain links TRBV7-2 with TRBJ2-3; D is perhaps TRBD1 (5 bases). This CDR3 is 13 amino acids long. Germline CDR1 and CDR2: SGHTA and FQGNSA. Trimming removed 1 base from V and 12 bases from J, with 14 bases in between. The CDR3 sequence: CASSLGQSSRQYF. Here the CDR3 DNA reads TGTGCCAGCAGCTTAGGACAGTCTAGTAGACAGTATTTT.

This clonotype came up many times. J is TRBJ2-1 and V is TRBV3-1; D perhaps matches TRBD1 (6 bases). Germline CDR1 is LGHDT and CDR2 is YNNKEL (reference sequence). The CDR3 runs to 12 residues. V was clipped by 6 bases and J by 7 bases, with 10 bases between them. The CDR3 DNA sequence: TGTGCCAGCAGGGAAGGGGGAAATGAGCAGTTCTTC. This gives the protein CASREGGNEQFF.

This clonotype has a single count. The chain couples TRBV28 to TRBJ2-1; 14 bases map to TRBD2. The CDR3 runs 20 residues. V shed 5 bases and J 0 bases; nucleotides not matched to a gene: 12. Germline V gene sequence: CDR1 MDHEN, CDR2 SYDVKM. CDR3 nucleotides: TGTGCCAGCAGTCCGTGGATGGGACTAGCGGGAGAAAGCTCCTACAATGAGCAGTTCTTC. It specifies CASSPWMGLAGESSYNEQFF.

This clonotype appeared a few times. This rearrangement joins TRBV13 to TRBJ2-3, with D possibly TRBD1 on 6 matching bases. Trimming shortened V by 5 bases and J by 4 bases, and 19 bases separated the two germline ends. In germline, CDR1 is PRHDT, CDR2 FYEKMQ (reference sequence). This CDR3 contains 16 residues. The CDR3 sequence is CASSTHAPGGADTQYF. CDR3 bases: TGTGCCAGCAGCACCCACGCGCCTGGGGGCGCAGATACGCAGTATTTT.

This clonotype showed up many times. The gene calls are TRBV5-6 and TRBJ1-4; D is possibly TRBD1 (6 bases). The CDR3 covers 14 residues. Between the trimmed V and J ends, which lost 1 base and 6 bases, there was a span of 10 bases. The germline gives CDR1 SGHDT, CDR2 YYEEEE. The CDR3 DNA is TGTGCCAGCAGCTTGACAGGGCGACATGAAAAACTGTTTTTT. Protein product: CASSLTGRHEKLFF.

The rearrangement joins TRBV30 to TRBJ1-5; D uncertain. Trimming left V 2 bases short and J 5 bases short, with 10 bases between. Germline assignment: CDR1 GTSNPN and CDR2 SVGIG (reference sequence). The CDR3 has 13 residues. CDR3 residues: CAWSSQRDQPQHF. Here the CDR3 DNA reads TGTGCCTGGAGTTCACAGCGCGATCAGCCCCAGCATTTT.

This clonotype was counted many times. The chain links TRBV13 to TRBJ1-2; 9 nucleotides agree with TRBD1. The CDR3 totals 14 residues. Germline V gene sequence: CDR1 PRHDT, CDR2 FYEKMQ (reference sequence). J was trimmed by 5 bases and V by 4 bases; bases with no gene match: 5. The CDR3 DNA reads as TGTGCCAGCAGCTCCCGGGACAGGGATTATGGCTACACCTTC. The encoded protein is CASSSRDRDYGYTF.

The rearrangement links TRBV19 to TRBJ1-1; D unresolved. Germline V gene lookup returns CDR1 LNHDA and CDR2 SQIVND (reference sequence). V lost 3 bases, J lost 0 bases, and 5 bases lay in between. The CDR3 extends over 13 amino acids. CDR3 in amino acids: CASSMFLNTEAFF. CDR3 nucleotide sequence: TGTGCCAGTAGTATGTTTCTGAACACTGAAGCTTTCTTT.

This clonotype was recorded at least ten times. V and J are TRBV30 and TRBJ1-5; 9 positions match TRBD1. The germline CDR1 and CDR2 sequences are GTSNPN and SVGIG (reference sequence). The CDR3 is 15 residues long. Losses at the gene ends were 1 base for V and 3 bases for J; bases not matched to a gene: 4. The CDR3 DNA sequence: TGTGCCTGGAGTGCTGGACAGGGGCCCAATCAGCCCCAGCATTTT. This gives the protein CAWSAGQGPNQPQHF. The full variable domain, in which reference TRBV30 and TRBJ1-5 provide the parts outside the CDR3, is SQTIHQWPATLVQPVGSPLSLECTVEGTSNPNLYWYRQAAGRGLQLLFYSVGIGQISSEVPQNLSASRPQDRQFILSSKKLLLSDSGFYLCAWSAGQGPNQPQHFGDGTRLSIL.

Many counts were recorded for this clonotype. The chain combines TRBV5-1 with TRBJ1-6; no reliable D call. The CDR3 has 14 residues. Trimming cost V 2 bases and J 6 bases, with 9 bases left between them. Germline loops: CDR1 SGHRS, CDR2 YFSETQ. The CDR3, as DNA: TGCGCCAGCAGCTTTCTGTCGGGTAATTCACCCCTCCACTTT. It encodes CASSFLSGNSPLHF. The variable domain in full, completed from reference TRBV5-1 and TRBJ1-6, reads KAGVTQTPRYLIKTRGQQVTLSCSPISGHRSVSWYQQTPGQGLQFLFEYFSETQRNKGNFPGRFSGRQFSNSRSEMNVSTLELGDSALYLCASSFLSGNSPLHFGNGTRLTVT.

This clonotype appeared once. The chain has TRBV6-2 or TRBV6-3 and TRBJ2-7; D remains unclear. V was shortened by 2 bases and J by 5 bases, with 7 bases between the two germline ends. This CDR3 spans 12 amino acids. In germline, CDR1 is MNHEY, CDR2 SVGEGT. Written as DNA, the CDR3 is TGTGCCAGCAGTTACGTGAGAAACGAGCAGTACTTC. This gives the protein CASSYVRNEQYF.

V usage is TRBV9 and J usage is TRBJ2-3, with unresolved D. Looked up from germline, CDR1 is SGDLS and CDR2 is YYNGEE. V gave up 0 bases and J gave up 2 bases, with 7 bases separating them. The CDR3 contains 14 residues. The CDR3 protein is CASSVGQNTDTQYF. Here the CDR3 DNA reads TGTGCCAGCAGCGTAGGCCAGAACACAGATACGCAGTATTTT.

Only a few counts were recorded for this clonotype. The V call is TRBV30, the J call TRBJ2-3, with 7 bases that match TRBD1. The germline gives CDR1 GTSNPN, CDR2 SVGIG (reference sequence). The V and J ends lost 2 bases and 2 bases, in that order; junction bases with no gene match: 7. CDR3 length: 15 residues. The CDR3 sequence is CAWSPRTGFTDTQYF. The CDR3 DNA reads TGTGCCTGGAGTCCCCGGACAGGATTCACAGATACGCAGTATTTT.

In regard to this clonotype: A much larger clone is a single base away; this may be a read error. This rearrangement joins TRBV29-1 to TRBJ2-7; TRBD1 matches at 10 bases. The CDR3 consists of 12 residues. The germline CDR1 and CDR2 sequences are SQVTM and ANQGSEA. The junction had 5 bases not matched to a gene; V was cut back by 6 bases and J by 6 bases. CDR3: CSVGQGGCEQYF. The DNA of the CDR3 is TGCAGCGTCGGACAGGGGGGCTGCGAGCAGTACTTC.

In this sample, this clonotype turned up many times. The chain employs TRBV20-1 and TRBJ2-5; D not resolved. The CDR3 sequence is 12 residues long. V lost 2 bases and J lost 3, with 7 bases in between. Germline V lookup: CDR1 DFQATT, CDR2 SNEGSKA (reference sequence). This CDR3 is CSARFGEETQYF. The DNA of the CDR3 is TGCAGTGCTAGATTCGGCGAAGAGACCCAGTACTTC.

The genes are TRBV19 and TRBJ2-3; 9 nucleotides line up with TRBD2. The CDR3 has 16 amino acids. CDR1 LNHDA and CDR2 SQIVND come from the germline V gene (reference sequence). V trimming: 1 base; J trimming: 2 bases; junction bases outside the gene matches: 4. The CDR3 region has the DNA TGTGCCAGTAGTATAGGACTAGCGGACTACACAGATACGCAGTATTTT. Translated: CASSIGLADYTDTQYF.

This clonotype was counted between two and nine times. The chain uses TRBV27 and TRBJ1-4; 7 positions agree with TRBD1. J gave up 5 bases and V 6 bases, and 9 bases lay outside the gene matches. Looked up from germline, CDR1 is MNHEY and CDR2 is SMNVEV (reference sequence). The CDR3 contains 15 residues. CDR3 sequence: CASRAYRGLNEKLFF. In DNA form, the CDR3 reads TGTGCCAGCAGAGCTTACAGGGGACTAAATGAAAAACTGTTTTTT.